By share, the clone carrying this T cell receptor beta chain ranks as medium-sized. Its specificity is unknown. The CDR3 totals 13 residues. The ends were cut back, 3 bases at V and 5 bases at J, with 10 bases in the middle. Amplification of TRBV12-4/TRBJ1-2 clonotypes used adaptor-ligated barcode primers. TCRdb used MiXCR to reprocess the multiplex PCR reads, holding one entry per CDR3 protein. There are about 2,500 distinct CDR3 sequences in the sample; about 5% occur only once, and roughly 10% lies in the top ten. General study points: Tumor Tregs overlapped most with tumor, then blood, naive CD4+ cells.

The clonotype was recovered from a female donor with breast cancer. What was sequenced was naive CD4+ T cells sorted from blood. Subset here: naive CD4+ T cells, CD4+CD45RA+CD25-. The genes are TRBV12-3 or TRBV12-4 and TRBJ1-2; D is unresolved. Here the CDR3 DNA reads TGTGCCAGCAGTTTTGGGCAGCATTATGGCTACACCTTC. Residues: CASSFGQHYGYTF.